Sequencing of this TCR beta chain was carried out in a study of shared clonotypes between healthy human individuals. Background on the study: Three CD4 naive, three CD4 memory, two CD8 naive and one CD8 memory plate were used per donor.

The V and J ends lost 1 base and 5 bases respectively, with 8 bases between them. The CDR3 runs to 12 residues. CDR1 and CDR2 (germline): SQVTM, ANQGSEA. As to this clone: Its antigen is unidentified.

General observations from the study: Clonotype sharing across four donors was observed for around 4.5% of naive CD4 clonotypes.

Clones were sequenced by immunoSEQ multiplex PCR, and TCRdb holds only the in-frame ones, with some missing. This sample has around 2,000,000 clones, with 90% to 95% found just once. Naive CD8 cells lacked CD45RO and underwent positive selection for CCR7, leaving out terminally differentiated effector memory CD45RA+ cells. The sequence came from a man between 18 and 29 years old in good health. Some clones in this sample may be carry-over from other donors' samples. The genes are TRBV29-1 and TRBJ2-5, with D possibly being TRBD1 (5 bases). Sequenced sample: naive CD8+ T cells from PBMCs. The CDR3 reads CSVEGRAETQYF. The CDR3 DNA reads as TGCAGCGTTGAAGGCAGGGCGGAGACCCAGTACTTC.